The 6 T cell receptor beta chains below all came from one sample that was sequenced in a study of T cells after yellow fever vaccination. TCRdb re-called the 5' RACE reads with MiXCR, one entry per CDR3 protein. The sample contains 300,000 or so distinct CDR3 sequences, 7% to 10% of which appear only once. The material sequenced was PBMCs, taken more than 35 days after the first yellow fever vaccination. These receptors all come from a man in his late teens or twenties who received the YFV17D yellow fever vaccine.

J is TRBJ2-7 and V is TRBV20-1, with no clear D. There are 13 residues in the CDR3. The V end was cut by 1 base, the J end by 1 base, with 8 bases between. Germline CDR1 and CDR2: DFQATT and SNEGSKA (reference sequence). CDR3 sequence: CSARVFASYEQYF. The CDR3 DNA sequence: TGCAGTGCTAGAGTTTTTGCGTCCTACGAGCAGTACTTC.

This clonotype was detected ten times or more. V and J are TRBV4-3 and TRBJ2-5; D ambiguous. CDR1 LGHNA and CDR2 YSLEER come from the germline V gene. CDR3 length: 13 amino acids. Between the trimmed V and J ends, which lost 0 bases and 3 bases, there was a span of 5 bases. CDR3 amino acids: CASSQDSEETQYF. In nucleotides, the CDR3 is TGCGCCAGCAGCCAAGATTCGGAAGAGACCCAGTACTTC.

J is TRBJ1-1 and V is TRBV15, with no clear D. Germline assignment: CDR1 LNHNV and CDR2 YYDKDF (reference sequence). The CDR3 runs to 12 residues. With 2 bases removed from V and 3 bases from J, the gap between germline ends came to 4 bases. The CDR3 loop is CATSRQDTEAFF. CDR3 nucleotide sequence: TGTGCCACCAGCAGACAGGACACTGAAGCTTTCTTT.

The V gene is TRBV7-3, the J gene TRBJ2-2; D gene uncertain. V lost 5 bases and J 6 bases, leaving 10 bases between the germline ends. The CDR3 totals 13 residues. CDR1 SGHTA and CDR2 FQGTGA come from the germline V gene. CDR3 sequence reads: CASSRPHSGELFF. CDR3 sequence (DNA): TGTGCCAGCAGCCGACCCCATTCCGGGGAGCTGTTTTTT.

The sample holds a few counts of this clonotype. The J gene is TRBJ1-1, the V gene TRBV7-2, with 7 bases identical to TRBD1. The CDR3 covers 14 residues. Per the germline V gene, CDR1 is SGHTA and CDR2 is FQGNSA. V gave up 5 bases and J gave up 3 bases; unmatched junction bases: 6. The CDR3 spells CASSQQGTYTEAFF. The DNA of the CDR3 is TGTGCCAGCAGCCAACAGGGGACCTACACTGAAGCTTTCTTT.

This clonotype was seen only a few times. The gene calls are TRBV4-3 and TRBJ2-3, with 8 bases aligning to TRBD2. V gave up 2 bases and J gave up 5 bases; unmatched junction bases: 12. This CDR3 has 17 amino acids. CDR1 is LGHNA, CDR2 YSLEER, per germline. The chain's CDR3 is CASSQLSGGPGLDTQYF. The CDR3 region has the DNA TGCGCCAGCAGCCAATTGTCGGGGGGGCCAGGTTTAGATACGCAGTATTTT.